The 25 T cell receptor beta chains below all came from one sample that was sequenced in a study of shared clonotypes between healthy human individuals. Produced via immunoSEQ multiplex PCR; TCRdb's table is partial and in-frame only. The repertoire includes millions of clones, about 92% of them detected once, and about 1.8% sits in the top ten. CD45RO-negative, CCR7-selected cells formed the naive CD8 fraction, which excluded terminally differentiated effector memory CD45RA+ cells. The sequenced sample was naive CD8+ T cells from PBMCs. Source of these receptors: a man aged 18-30 years in good health. Some clones in this sample may be carry-over from other donors' samples.

The CDR3, as DNA: TGTGCCAGCAGCGTAGGCGAAAACAGCAACTATGGCTACACCTTC. Its translation: CASSVGENSNYGYTF. The J gene is TRBJ1-2, the V gene TRBV9; D remains unclear. V was clipped by 0 bases and J by 2 bases, with 11 bases between them. CDR3 length: 15 amino acids. Germline V gives CDR1 SGDLS, CDR2 YYNGEE.

On this clone: Other DNA sequences in the same sample also yield this CDR3. V is TRBV10-3 and J is TRBJ2-7; D is uncertain. CDR1 ENHRY and CDR2 SYGVKD come from the germline V gene. Trimming stripped 6 bases from V and 0 bases from J, with 3 bases between. The CDR3 has 11 amino acids. CDR3 in amino acids: CAISGSYEQYF. The CDR3 nucleotides read TGTGCCATCAGCGGCTCCTACGAGCAGTACTTC.

This clone has a single count. The CDR3 DNA reads TGCGCCAGCAGCCAAGATCAAAGCATCTCGAACACCGGGGAGCTGTTTTTT. Protein product: CASSQDQSISNTGELFF. The chain links TRBV4-3 to TRBJ2-2; no definite D call. V shed 0 bases and J shed 0 bases, with 11 bases lying between them. Per the germline V gene, CDR1 is LGHNA and CDR2 is YSLEER. This CDR3 is built from 17 residues.

The chain joins TRBV5-1 to TRBJ2-3, with D possibly called TRBD1 or TRBD2 (5 bases each). Germline V CDR1 and CDR2: SGHRS, YFSETQ. The V gene lost 0 bases and the J gene lost 1 base, with 18 bases spanning the gap. The CDR3 consists of 18 residues. CDR3: CASSLGRGGLSGTDTQYF. In DNA, the CDR3 is TGCGCCAGCAGCTTGGGTCGGGGCGGGCTGAGCGGCACAGATACGCAGTATTTT.

The rearrangement uses TRBV28 and TRBJ1-4; 11 bases agree with TRBD1. Germline CDR1 MDHEN, CDR2 SYDVKM. Trimming removed 6 bases from V and 5 bases from J; junction bases left unmatched: 8. The CDR3 runs 16 residues. The CDR3 nucleotides are TGTGCCAGCAGGGGGGACAGGGGGTCTGGAAATGAAAAACTGTTTTTT. Its translation: CASRGDRGSGNEKLFF.

The chain couples TRBV30 to TRBJ1-2; the D gene is possibly TRBD1 (6 bases). Between the trimmed V and J ends, which lost 5 bases and 2 bases, there was a span of 27 bases. Looked up from germline, CDR1 is GTSNPN and CDR2 is SVGIG (reference sequence). This CDR3 spans 18 amino acids. As DNA, the CDR3 is TGTGCCTGGGGTCGGGGGATCAGGGGAACAGGGCCAAACTATGGCTACACCTTC. Translated: CAWGRGIRGTGPNYGYTF.

The chain joins TRBV4-1 to TRBJ1-5, with 7 bases lining up with TRBD1. This CDR3 has 18 residues. Per germline, CDR1 MGHRA and CDR2 YSYEKL. V shed 3 bases, J shed 0 bases, and the junction held 11 bases outside the gene matches. The CDR3 sequence is CASSQADREGYSNQPQHF. The CDR3 DNA is TGCGCCAGCAGCCAGGCTGACAGGGAGGGGTATAGCAATCAGCCCCAGCATTTT.

The chain links TRBV28 to TRBJ1-4, with 8 bases aligning to TRBD1. The junction had 7 bases not matched to a gene; V was cut back by 6 bases and J by 7 bases. Germline CDR1 is MDHEN and CDR2 is SYDVKM. The CDR3 totals 14 residues. CDR3 loop: CASRPGQGLEKLFF. DNA of the CDR3: TGTGCCAGCAGGCCAGGACAGGGTCTTGAAAAACTGTTTTTT.

The sample holds one count of this clone. This chain links TRBV27 with TRBJ2-3, with unresolved D. V lost 2 bases, J lost 5 bases, and 8 bases lay in between. The CDR3 has 13 residues. Germline values: CDR1 MNHEY, CDR2 SMNVEV (reference sequence). Here the CDR3 reads CASSLVSLDTQYF. CDR3 sequence (DNA): TGTGCCAGCAGTTTAGTGAGTTTAGATACGCAGTATTTT.

This clone has a single count. The rearrangement links TRBV28 to TRBJ2-2; D perhaps matches TRBD2 (6 bases). The germline V gene has CDR1 MDHEN and CDR2 SYDVKM. Trimming removed 5 bases at V and 4 bases at J, with 14 bases between. The CDR3 loop spans 15 amino acids. CDR3 amino acids: CASSPPGGTTGELFF. For the CDR3, the DNA is TGTGCCAGCAGTCCACCCGGCGGGACCACCGGGGAGCTGTTTTTT.

The chain is built from TRBV7-8 and TRBJ1-1, with D tentatively TRBD1 (6 bases). The V gene's germline CDR1 is SGHVS and CDR2 FQNEAQ. The germline V and J ends were trimmed by 5 bases and 5 bases, with 15 bases remaining between them. CDR3 length: 14 residues. The CDR3 sequence is CASSINRVGTEAFF. CDR3 DNA sequence: TGTGCCAGCAGCATTAACAGGGTCGGGACTGAAGCTTTCTTT.

This chain uses TRBV19 with TRBJ2-7; D is possibly TRBD2 (5 bases). Trimming removed 0 bases at V and 0 bases at J, with 15 bases between. This CDR3 has 17 amino acids. The V gene's germline CDR1 is LNHDA and CDR2 SQIVND (reference sequence). CDR3 bases: TGTGCCAGTAGTATAGATCGAGAGGGCTATAGCTCCTACGAGCAGTACTTC. Translating it yields CASSIDREGYSSYEQYF.

In DNA, the CDR3 is TGTGCCAGCAGCCCGGCGGGGCATGCCAAAAACATTCAGTACTTC. Protein: CASSPAGHAKNIQYF. The chain links TRBV7-9 to TRBJ2-4, with D tentatively TRBD2 (6 bases). The length of the CDR3 is 15 residues. Trimming took 5 bases from V and 1 from J, leaving 12 bases between them. CDR1 is SEHNR and CDR2 is FQNEAQ in the germline V gene (reference sequence).

As to this clone: The sample has other DNA sequences that encode this CDR3 too. The J gene is TRBJ2-5, the V gene TRBV9, with D tentatively TRBD1 (5 bases). CDR3 length equals 13 residues. The ends were cut back, 0 bases at V and 4 bases at J, with 7 bases in the middle. The germline CDR1 and CDR2 sequences are SGDLS and YYNGEE. In DNA form, the CDR3 reads TGTGCCAGCAGCGTAGATAGGGGAGAGACCCAGTACTTC. Amino acid sequence: CASSVDRGETQYF.

The chain links TRBV25-1 to TRBJ2-1; weak D call: TRBD1 (7 bases). Between the trimmed V and J ends, which lost 4 bases and 5 bases, there was a span of 15 bases. The CDR3 is made up of 15 amino acids. CDR1 and CDR2 (germline): MGHDK, SYGVNS. CDR3 sequence (DNA): TGTGCCAGCAGTGGCCTGCGGGACAGAGACAATGAGCAGTTCTTC. Its translation is CASSGLRDRDNEQFF.

Comment on this clone: Other nucleotide sequences in the sample specify the same CDR3. The chain couples TRBV7-9 to TRBJ2-2; tentative D call: TRBD2 (5 bases). Germline CDR1 reads SEHNR; CDR2 reads FQNEAQ (reference sequence). V was trimmed by 3 bases and J by 6 bases, leaving 8 bases between them. The CDR3 contains 13 residues. CDR3 sequence: CASSLVGAGELFF. CDR3 DNA sequence: TGTGCCAGCAGCTTGGTGGGAGCCGGGGAGCTGTTTTTT.

Remarks on this clone: Other DNA sequences from this sample encode an identical CDR3 as well. The chain couples TRBV7-9 to TRBJ1-1; D possibly corresponds to TRBD1 (6 bases). V was pared by 4 bases and J by 2 bases, with 8 bases between. This CDR3 spans 13 amino acids. The germline V gene encodes CDR1 SEHNR and CDR2 FQNEAQ (reference sequence). The CDR3 here is CASSSGANTEAFF. CDR3 coding DNA: TGTGCCAGCAGCTCAGGGGCTAACACTGAAGCTTTCTTT. The variable domain in full, completed from reference TRBV7-9 and TRBJ1-1, reads DTGVSQNPRHKITKRGQNVTFRCDPISEHNRLYWYRQTLGQGPEFLTYFQNEAQLEKSRLLSDRFSAERPKGSFSTLEIQRTEQGDSAMYLCASSSGANTEAFFGQGTRLTVV.

The CDR3 DNA sequence: TGTGCCAGCAGTCGAAAAGGGGGCTCTATGAACACTGAAGCTTTCTTT. This encodes CASSRKGGSMNTEAFF. The genes are TRBV28 and TRBJ1-1; 7 bases fit TRBD1. The CDR3 totals 16 residues. Germline V CDR1 and CDR2: MDHEN, SYDVKM. With 5 bases clipped from V and 0 bases from J, the junction kept 9 bases outside the gene matches. Full variable domain (remainder filled in from reference TRBV28 and TRBJ1-1): DVKVTQSSRYLVKRTGEKVFLECVQDMDHENMFWYRQDPGLGLRLIYFSYDVKMKEKGDIPEGYSVSREKKERFSLILESASTNQTSMYLCASSRKGGSMNTEAFFGQGTRLTVV.

The chain is built from TRBV9 and TRBJ2-2; 11 nucleotides line up with TRBD1. The length of the CDR3 is 16 residues. Trimming at V came to 0 bases and at J to 6 bases, leaving 4 bases not matched to a gene. CDR1 and CDR2 from the germline V gene are SGDLS and YYNGEE. CDR3 residues: CASSVEGTGGPGELFF. The DNA for the CDR3 is TGTGCCAGCAGCGTAGAAGGGACAGGGGGTCCCGGGGAGCTGTTTTTT.

The CDR3 DNA is TGCGCCAGCAGCTTGCGGTGGGGTCCAACCTACAATGAGCAGTTCTTC. Its translation: CASSLRWGPTYNEQFF. V gene TRBV5-1 combines with J gene TRBJ2-1; D is uncertain. V lost 1 base, J lost 2 bases, and 13 bases lay in between. Per the germline V gene, CDR1 is SGHRS and CDR2 is YFSETQ. The CDR3 has 16 residues.

The chain couples TRBV4-3 to TRBJ2-5; a weak D match, TRBD1 (6 bases). Germline V gene sequence: CDR1 LGHNA, CDR2 YSLEER. The CDR3 is 16 residues long. Trimming cost V 1 base and J 4 bases, with 16 bases left between them. The CDR3, as DNA: TGCGCCAGCAGCCAAGGCTATACAGGGCCGGGAGAGACCCAGTACTTC. This encodes CASSQGYTGPGETQYF.

The chain links TRBV19 to TRBJ1-5, with TRBD1 identical over 10 bases. The CDR3 has 15 residues. V was clipped by 4 bases and J by 6 bases; unmatched bases: 6. The germline V gene encodes CDR1 LNHDA and CDR2 SQIVND (reference sequence). The CDR3 DNA sequence: TGTGCCAGTAGTAGGCGACAGGGGGCCGTTCAGCCCCAGCATTTT. Translation gives CASSRRQGAVQPQHF.

The chain employs TRBV9 and TRBJ1-3; 8 nucleotides agree with TRBD1. Germline CDR1 is SGDLS and CDR2 is YYNGEE. The CDR3 length is 14 residues. Trimming took 4 bases from V and 2 from J; bases not matched to a gene: 2. The DNA for the CDR3 is TGTGCCAGCAGCCAGACAGGGGCTGGAAACACCATATATTTT. This sequence encodes CASSQTGAGNTIYF.

This clone was observed once. This chain uses TRBV28 with TRBJ1-5; D is perhaps TRBD1 (5 bases). CDR3 length: 17 residues. The V gene lost 4 bases and the J gene lost 2 bases, with 18 bases spanning the gap. Germline CDR1 reads MDHEN; CDR2 reads SYDVKM. In nucleotides, the CDR3 is TGTGCCAGCAGTTACGCACGCAACAAAGGGGGCAATCAGCCCCAGCATTTT. Amino acids: CASSYARNKGGNQPQHF. The whole variable domain, remainder taken from reference TRBV28 and TRBJ1-5, is DVKVTQSSRYLVKRTGEKVFLECVQDMDHENMFWYRQDPGLGLRLIYFSYDVKMKEKGDIPEGYSVSREKKERFSLILESASTNQTSMYLCASSYARNKGGNQPQHFGDGTRLSIL.

The CDR3, as DNA: TGTGCCAGCTCACCGAATGGGCTGGCCCCCCACGAGCAGTACTTC. This sequence encodes CASSPNGLAPHEQYF. J is TRBJ2-7 and V is TRBV18; D remains ambiguous. The V and J ends lost 3 bases and 5 bases respectively, with 17 bases between them. Looked up from germline, CDR1 is KGHSH and CDR2 is LQKENI. The length of the CDR3 is 15 residues.